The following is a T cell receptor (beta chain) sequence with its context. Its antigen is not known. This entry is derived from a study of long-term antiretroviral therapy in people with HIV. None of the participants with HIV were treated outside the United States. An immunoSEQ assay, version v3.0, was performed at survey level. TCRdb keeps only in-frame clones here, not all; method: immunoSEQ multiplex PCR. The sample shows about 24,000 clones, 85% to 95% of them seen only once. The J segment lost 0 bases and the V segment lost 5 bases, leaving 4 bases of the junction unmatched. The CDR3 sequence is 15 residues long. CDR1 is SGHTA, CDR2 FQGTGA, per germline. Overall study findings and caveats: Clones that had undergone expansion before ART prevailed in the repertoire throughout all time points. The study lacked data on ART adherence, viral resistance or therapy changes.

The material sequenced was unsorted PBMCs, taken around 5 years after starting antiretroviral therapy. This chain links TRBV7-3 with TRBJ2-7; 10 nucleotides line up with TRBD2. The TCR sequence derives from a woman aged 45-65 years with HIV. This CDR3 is CASSPVAGGSYEQYF. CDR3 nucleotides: TGTGCCAGCAGCCCAGTAGCGGGAGGCTCCTACGAGCAGTACTTC.